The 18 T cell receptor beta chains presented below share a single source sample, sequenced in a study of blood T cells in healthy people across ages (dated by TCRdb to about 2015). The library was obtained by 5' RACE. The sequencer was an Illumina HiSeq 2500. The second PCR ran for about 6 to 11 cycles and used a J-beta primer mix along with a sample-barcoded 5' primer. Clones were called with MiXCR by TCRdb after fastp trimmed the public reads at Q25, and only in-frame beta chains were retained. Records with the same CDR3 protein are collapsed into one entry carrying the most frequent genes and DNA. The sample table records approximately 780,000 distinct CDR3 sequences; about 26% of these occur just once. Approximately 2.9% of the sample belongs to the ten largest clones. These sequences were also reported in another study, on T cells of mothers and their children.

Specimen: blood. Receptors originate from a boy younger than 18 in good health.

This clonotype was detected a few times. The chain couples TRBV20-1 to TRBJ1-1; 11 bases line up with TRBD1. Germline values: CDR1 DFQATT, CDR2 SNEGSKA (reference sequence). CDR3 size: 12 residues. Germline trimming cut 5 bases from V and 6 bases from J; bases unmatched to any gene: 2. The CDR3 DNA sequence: TGCAGTGCTTTGGGACAGGGGGCTGAAGCTTTCTTT. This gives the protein CSALGQGAEAFF.

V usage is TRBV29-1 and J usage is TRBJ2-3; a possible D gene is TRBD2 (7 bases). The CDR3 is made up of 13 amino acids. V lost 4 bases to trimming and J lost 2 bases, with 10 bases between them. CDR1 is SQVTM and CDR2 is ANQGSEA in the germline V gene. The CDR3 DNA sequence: TGCAGCGTTGTGGGGGGGGCCACAGATACGCAGTATTTT. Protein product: CSVVGGATDTQYF.

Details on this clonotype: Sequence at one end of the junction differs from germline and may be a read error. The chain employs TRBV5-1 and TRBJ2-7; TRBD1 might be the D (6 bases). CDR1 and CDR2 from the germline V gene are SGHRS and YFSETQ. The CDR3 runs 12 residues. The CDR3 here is CACSLEGGEQYF. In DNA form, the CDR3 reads TGCGCCTGCAGCTTGGAAGGGGGCGAGCAGTACTTC.

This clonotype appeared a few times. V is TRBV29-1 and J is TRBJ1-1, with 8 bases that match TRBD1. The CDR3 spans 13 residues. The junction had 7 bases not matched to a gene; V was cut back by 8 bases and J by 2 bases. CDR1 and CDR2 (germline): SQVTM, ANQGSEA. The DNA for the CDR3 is TGCAGCCTCAAGGACAGGGCCAACACTGAAGCTTTCTTT. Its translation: CSLKDRANTEAFF. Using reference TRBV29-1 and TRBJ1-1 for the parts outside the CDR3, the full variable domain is SAVISQKPSRDICQRGTSLTIQCQVDSQVTMMFWYRQQPGQSLTLIATANQGSEATYESGFVIDKFPISRPNLTFSTLTVSNMSPEDSSIYLCSLKDRANTEAFFGQGTRLTVV.

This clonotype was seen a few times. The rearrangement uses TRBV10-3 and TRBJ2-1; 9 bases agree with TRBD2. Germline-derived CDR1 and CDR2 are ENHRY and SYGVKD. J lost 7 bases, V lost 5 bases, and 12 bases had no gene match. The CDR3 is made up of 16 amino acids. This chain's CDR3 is CAISLTSGPDLNEQFF. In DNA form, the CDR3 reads TGTGCCATCAGTCTCACTAGCGGGCCTGATCTTAATGAGCAGTTCTTC.

In DNA form, the CDR3 reads TGCAGTGCTCCCCTATCTCGGGGCGGGCAGTACTTC. Encoded protein: CSAPLSRGGQYF. The chain uses TRBV20-1 and TRBJ2-7, with D perhaps TRBD1 or TRBD2 (5 bases each). Per germline, CDR1 DFQATT and CDR2 SNEGSKA (reference sequence). With 5 bases removed from V and 9 bases from J, the gap between germline ends came to 17 bases. The CDR3 runs to 12 residues.

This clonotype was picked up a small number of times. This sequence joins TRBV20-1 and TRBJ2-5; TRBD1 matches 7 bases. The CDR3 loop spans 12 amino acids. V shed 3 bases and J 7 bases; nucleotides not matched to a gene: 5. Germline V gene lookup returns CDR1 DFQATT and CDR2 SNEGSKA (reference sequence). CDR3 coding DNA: TGCAGTGCTAGGAGGGGGCCCTCGACCCAGTACTTC. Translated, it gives CSARRGPSTQYF.

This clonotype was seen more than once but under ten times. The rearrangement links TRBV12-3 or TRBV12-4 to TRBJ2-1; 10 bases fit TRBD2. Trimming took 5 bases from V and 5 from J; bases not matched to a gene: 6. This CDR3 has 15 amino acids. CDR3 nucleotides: TGTGCCAGCAGTCCTAGCGGGGGCCACGACAATGAGCAGTTCTTC. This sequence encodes CASSPSGGHDNEQFF.

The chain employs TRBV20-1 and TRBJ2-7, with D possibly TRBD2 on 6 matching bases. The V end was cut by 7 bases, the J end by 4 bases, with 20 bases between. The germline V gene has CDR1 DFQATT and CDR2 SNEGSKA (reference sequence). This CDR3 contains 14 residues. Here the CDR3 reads CSVGGREAGYEQYF. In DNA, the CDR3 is TGCAGTGTAGGCGGCCGCGAAGCGGGTTACGAGCAGTACTTC.

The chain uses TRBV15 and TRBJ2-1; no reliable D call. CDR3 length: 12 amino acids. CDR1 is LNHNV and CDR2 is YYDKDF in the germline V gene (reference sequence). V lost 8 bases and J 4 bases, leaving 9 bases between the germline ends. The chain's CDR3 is CATLTEYNEQFF. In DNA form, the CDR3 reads TGTGCCACCTTGACGGAGTACAATGAGCAGTTCTTC.

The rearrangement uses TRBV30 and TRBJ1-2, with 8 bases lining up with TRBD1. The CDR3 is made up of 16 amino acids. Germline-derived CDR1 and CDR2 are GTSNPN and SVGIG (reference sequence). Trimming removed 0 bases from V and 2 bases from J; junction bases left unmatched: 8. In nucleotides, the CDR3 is TGTGCCTGGAGTGTAGATTATACAGGGGGGAACTATGGCTACACCTTC. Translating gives CAWSVDYTGGNYGYTF.

CDR3 nucleotide sequence: TGTGCCACCAGCAGAGATCATTACGCCAACACTGAAGCTTTCTTT. It specifies CATSRDHYANTEAFF. The rearrangement joins TRBV15 to TRBJ1-1; D is unclear. Trimming removed 0 bases at V and 2 bases at J, with 10 bases between. This CDR3 spans 15 amino acids. Germline CDR1 and CDR2: LNHNV and YYDKDF (reference sequence).

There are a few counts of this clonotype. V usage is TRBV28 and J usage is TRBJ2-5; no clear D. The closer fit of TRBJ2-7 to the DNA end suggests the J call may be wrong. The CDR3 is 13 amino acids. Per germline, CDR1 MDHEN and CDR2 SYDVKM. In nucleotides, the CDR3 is TGTGCCAGCAGTTTGAACCTAAAAGACGAGCAGTACTTC. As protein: CASSLNLKDEQYF.

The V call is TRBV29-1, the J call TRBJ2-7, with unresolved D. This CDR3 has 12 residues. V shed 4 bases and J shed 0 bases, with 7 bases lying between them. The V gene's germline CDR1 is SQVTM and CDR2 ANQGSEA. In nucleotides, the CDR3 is TGCAGCGTTGCCAGATTCTCCTACGAGCAGTACTTC. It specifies CSVARFSYEQYF.

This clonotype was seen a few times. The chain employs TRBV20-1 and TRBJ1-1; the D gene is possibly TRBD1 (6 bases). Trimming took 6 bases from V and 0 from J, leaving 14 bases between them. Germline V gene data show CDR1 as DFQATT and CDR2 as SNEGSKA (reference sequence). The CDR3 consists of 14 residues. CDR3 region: CSAPGGGLNTEAFF. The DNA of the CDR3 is TGCAGTGCACCTGGGGGGGGCCTGAACACTGAAGCTTTCTTT.

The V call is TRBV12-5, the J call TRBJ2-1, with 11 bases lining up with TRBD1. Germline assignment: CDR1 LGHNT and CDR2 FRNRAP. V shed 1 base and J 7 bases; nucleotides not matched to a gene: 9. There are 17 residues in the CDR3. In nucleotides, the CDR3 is TGTGCTAGTGGTTTGGACCCGGTAGGACAGGGGGCAAATGAGCAGTTCTTC. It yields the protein CASGLDPVGQGANEQFF. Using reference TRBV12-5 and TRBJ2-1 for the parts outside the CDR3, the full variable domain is DARVTQTPRHKVTEMGQEVTMRCQPILGHNTVFWYRQTMMQGLELLAYFRNRAPLDDSGMPKDRFSAEMPDATLATLKIQPSEPRDSAVYFCASGLDPVGQGANEQFFGPGTRLTVL.

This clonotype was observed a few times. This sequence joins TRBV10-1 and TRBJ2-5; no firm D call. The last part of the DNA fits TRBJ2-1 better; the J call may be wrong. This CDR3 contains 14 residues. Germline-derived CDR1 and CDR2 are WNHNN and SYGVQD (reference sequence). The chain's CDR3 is CASSVGNAYNEQFF. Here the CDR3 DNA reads TGCGCCAGCAGTGTAGGGAATGCCTACAATGAGCAGTTCTTC.

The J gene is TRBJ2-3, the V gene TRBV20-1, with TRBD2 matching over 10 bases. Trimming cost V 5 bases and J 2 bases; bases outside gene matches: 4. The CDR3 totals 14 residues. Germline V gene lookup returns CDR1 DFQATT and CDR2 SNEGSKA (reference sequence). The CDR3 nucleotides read TGCAGTGCTGAGCGGGGGGGTTCCACAGATACGCAGTATTTT. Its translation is CSAERGGSTDTQYF.